This T cell receptor beta chain was identified during a study of blood T cells in healthy people across ages. With a J-beta primer mix and a sample-barcoded 5' primer, a second PCR ran about 7 to 11 cycles. TCRdb reanalysed the 5' RACE reads using MiXCR and keeps one entry per CDR3 protein. Of more than 800,000 distinct CDR3 sequences listed, around 28% were seen once; the top ten hold around 16%. Many counts were recorded for this clonotype. CDR3 length equals 16 residues. CDR1 and CDR2 from the germline V gene are KGHSH and LQKENI. V lost 5 bases and J lost 2, with 16 bases in between. The chain is built from TRBV18 and TRBJ2-1; tentatively, D is TRBD1 (7 bases). The sequence derives from a woman older than 75 in good health. The sample consisted of blood. CDR3 loop: CASSVGGTAAYNEQFF. The DNA of the CDR3 is TGTGCCAGCTCAGTTGGCGGGACAGCAGCCTACAATGAGCAGTTCTTC. Together with reference TRBV18 and TRBJ2-1, the CDR3 gives the full variable domain: NAGVMQNPRHLVRRRGQEARLRCSPMKGHSHVYWYRQLPEEGLKFMVYLQKENIIDESGMPKERFSAEFPKEGPSILRIQQVVRGDSAAYFCASSVGGTAAYNEQFFGPGTRLTVL.